This TCR beta chain appears in the sequencing data of a study of blood T cells in healthy people across ages. Concerning this clonotype: The antigen is not known.

Regarding the study as a whole: PBMCs went unsorted, and a conclusive naive versus antigen-experienced comparison was therefore prevented. Older age went with lower TCR beta diversity per million T cells, in a roughly linear way. Strongly correlated with naive T cell percentage was TCR beta diversity. Considered underestimates were the diversity estimates obtained from one million T cells.

With a J-beta primer mix and a sample-barcoded 5' primer, a second PCR ran about 7 to 11 cycles. TCRdb used MiXCR to reprocess the 5' RACE reads, holding one entry per CDR3 protein. This sample yields approximately 800,000 distinct CDR3 sequences, of which more than 55% are seen a single time; roughly 24% belongs to the top ten. This CDR3 is built from 13 residues. V was clipped by 8 bases and J by 5 bases, with 14 bases between them. From germline, CDR1 is MDHEN and CDR2 SYDVKM. This rearrangement joins TRBV28 to TRBJ2-3; tentatively, D is TRBD1 (6 bases). Sequenced input: blood. The clonotype originates from a man aged 35 to 55 in good health. CDR3 sequence reads: CASCTGFIDTQYF. CDR3 nucleotide sequence: TGTGCCAGCTGTACAGGGTTTATAGATACGCAGTATTTT.